This T cell receptor beta chain was sequenced for a study of blood T cell repertoires in COVID-19. Study at large: Acute-phase and convalescent COVID-19 samples originated in the United States, Italy and Spain. Sources were T cells, B-cell-depleted T cells, or PBMCs; the material itself was cDNA or gDNA.

Original data processing: For nucleated cells, counts were estimated from reference gene primer amplification. TCRdb's table, derived via immunoSEQ multiplex PCR, lists solely in-frame clones and lacks some. The D gene and trimming were derived from the DNA, and the V and J assignments and clone size from that table. The table includes some 110,000 clones, approximately 87% detected once. This TCR was recovered from a man between 65 and 80 years old who had recovered from COVID-19. Sequenced: peripheral blood.

CDR3 amino acids: CASSLPGLAEQFF. The CDR3 DNA is TGTGCCAGCAGCTTACCGGGACTAGCGGAGCAGTTCTTC. The chain has TRBV7-2 and TRBJ2-1, with 10 nucleotides matching TRBD2. The CDR3 loop spans 13 amino acids. V trimming: 2 bases; J trimming: 10 bases; junction bases outside the gene matches: 2. Germline assignment: CDR1 SGHTA and CDR2 FQGNSA. Using reference TRBV7-2 and TRBJ2-1 for the parts outside the CDR3, the full variable domain is GAGVSQSPSNKVTEKGKDVELRCDPISGHTALYWYRQSLGQGLEFLIYFQGNSAPDKSGLPSDRFSAERTGGSVSTLTIQRTQQEDSAVYLCASSLPGLAEQFFGPGTRLTVL.